A single count supports the clone carrying this TCR beta chain. Antigen: not known. Among all donors, each was a healthy Caucasian. TCRdb fed the 5' RACE reads into MiXCR, producing one record per CDR3 protein. The sample carries 450,000 or so distinct CDR3 sequences, about 18% recorded once. This sample was taken from a study of identical twins. The study, taken as a whole, reports: Abundant beta clonotypes from cord blood bore fewer insertions; memory repertoires lacked this pattern. Twins shared beta out-of-frame sequences in excess, but this excess was weaker. Out-of-frame alpha sequences shared by twins were enriched for low generation probability.

V was pared by 2 bases and J by 4 bases, with 14 bases between. CDR1 MNHEY and CDR2 SMNVEV come from the germline V gene (reference sequence). The CDR3 totals 16 residues. The receptor was derived from a man between 50 and 59 years old in good health. V gene TRBV27 combines with J gene TRBJ2-2; TRBD2 might be the D (6 bases). The material sequenced was naive T cells sorted from blood. The CDR3 bases are TGTGCCAGCAGTTTAATTGAGGGAGGAAGCACCGGGGAGCTGTTTTTT. It is translated as CASSLIEGGSTGELFF.